The present TCR beta chain was sequenced within a study of blood T cells in healthy people across ages. Findings of the study overall: Leaving the PBMCs unsorted stopped any conclusive comparison of naive versus antigen-experienced cells.

Concerning this clonotype itself: Its antigen is unknown.

Primers used in a second PCR of roughly 6 to 11 cycles were a sample-barcoded 5' primer and a J-beta primer mix. Every cDNA was tagged by a template-switch adaptor with 12 random nucleotides. TCRdb analysed the 5' RACE reads with MiXCR anew, one entry per CDR3 protein. The top ten clones hold around 32% of a sample with about 680,000 distinct CDR3 sequences, about half of them seen once. Trimming cost V 5 bases and J 9 bases; bases outside gene matches: 11. The germline V gene has CDR1 SGHTA and CDR2 FQGNSA. The CDR3 spans 15 residues. Donors were healthy Caucasian individuals from Russia aged roughly 6 to 95. At least 7 million PBMCs were isolated per sample.

The origin of this receptor is a woman aged 55-69 years in good health. J is TRBJ2-1 and V is TRBV7-2; 9 bases are shared with TRBD2. The sample was blood. CDR3 sequence reads: CASSPVAGARSEQFF. The CDR3 DNA reads TGTGCCAGCAGCCCCGTAGCGGGAGCTAGATCTGAGCAGTTCTTC.